This T cell receptor beta chain was profiled in a study of blood T cells in healthy people across ages. Findings and caveats of the study: Roughly linear declines in TCR beta diversity per million T cells occurred with age. One million T cells yielded diversity estimates that were considered underestimates. Higher diversity and more naive CD4+ cells were features of long-lived donors, compared to aged donors.

Details on this clonotype: The antigen is unknown.

A second PCR of 7 to 11 cycles used a sample-barcoded 5' primer and a J-beta primer mix. Via MiXCR, TCRdb re-called the 5' RACE reads, giving one row per CDR3 protein. The profile covers over 1.5 million distinct CDR3 sequences, with roughly 52% appearing a single time and over 2% taken by the ten largest. The clonotype was recovered from a woman aged 40-49 years in good health. Sequencing used blood.

The chain's CDR3 is CAISSGGRVNQPQHF. CDR3 sequence (DNA): TGTGCCATCAGTAGTGGGGGAAGGGTCAATCAGCCCCAGCATTTT. The chain is built from TRBV10-3 and TRBJ1-5; D might be TRBD1 (5 bases). There are 15 residues in the CDR3. V was clipped by 5 bases and J by 3 bases, with 14 bases between them. Germline values: CDR1 ENHRY, CDR2 SYGVKD.